One and the same sample provided the 23 T cell receptor beta chains below, sequenced in a study of cytomegalovirus exposure and HLA in healthy donors. PCR amplification relied on 60 Vbeta primers (plus 13 Jbeta primers). TCRdb keeps only in-frame clones here, not all; method: immunoSEQ multiplex PCR. The sample holds roughly 200,000 clones, 60% to 80% seen once. The sequencing input was PBMCs. The source is a man aged 60-69 years in good health and CMV-seronegative.

The chain recombines TRBV7-9 with TRBJ2-5; unclear D gene. The ends were cut back, 1 base at V and 5 bases at J, with 8 bases in the middle. CDR1 and CDR2 from the germline V gene are SEHNR and FQNEAQ (reference sequence). The CDR3 contains 13 residues. CDR3 DNA sequence: TGTGCCAGCAGCTTAGGGAGTCGGGAGACCCAGTACTTC. Protein sequence: CASSLGSRETQYF.

This chain joins TRBV6-5 and TRBJ2-1; 7 bases are a match to TRBD2. The CDR3 is 14 amino acids. V dropped 6 bases and J dropped 9; count of bases not matched to a gene: 11. The germline V gene has CDR1 MNHEY and CDR2 SVGAGI. The chain's CDR3 is CASRPVDVAGEQFF. As DNA, the CDR3 is TGTGCCAGCAGACCCGTGGATGTAGCGGGTGAGCAGTTCTTC.

The V gene is TRBV5-8, the J gene TRBJ2-7; no definite D call. In germline, CDR1 is SGHTS, CDR2 YDEGEE. Trimming left V 0 bases short and J 5 bases short, with 12 bases between. This CDR3 has 14 residues. The CDR3 bases are TGTGCCAGCAGCTTGGATCTAGTTGCCCACGAGCAGTACTTC. The encoded protein is CASSLDLVAHEQYF.

CDR3 sequence reads: CASSAGTIIWPGELFF. In DNA form, the CDR3 reads TGTGCCAGCAGCGCCGGGACTATTATCTGGCCCGGGGAGCTGTTTTTT. V gene TRBV9 combines with J gene TRBJ2-2; TRBD2 aligns across 7 bases. Trimming at V came to 3 bases and at J to 6 bases, leaving 11 bases not matched to a gene. The CDR3 is 16 residues long. The germline V gene encodes CDR1 SGDLS and CDR2 YYNGEE.

Concerning this clone itself: Germline and junction disagree at one end, which may indicate a read error. The J gene is TRBJ1-2, the V gene TRBV28; D unresolved. The CDR3 sequence is 12 residues long. Germline CDR1 and CDR2: MDHEN and SYDVKM. The CDR3 DNA reads TGTGCCAGCAGTTTTCGCCAGGCCGGCTACCCCTTC. Amino acids: CASSFRQAGYPF.

This sequence joins TRBV25-1 and TRBJ1-1; 11 bases match TRBD1. The V segment lost 5 bases and the J segment 7 bases; nucleotides outside the gene matches: 6. This CDR3 spans 14 amino acids. CDR1 is MGHDK and CDR2 is SYGVNS in the germline V gene. CDR3 in amino acids: CASSQGQGAGEAFF. CDR3 nucleotide sequence: TGTGCCAGCAGTCAAGGACAGGGGGCGGGTGAAGCTTTCTTT. Using reference TRBV25-1 and TRBJ1-1 for the parts outside the CDR3, the full variable domain is EADIYQTPRYLVIGTGKKITLECSQTMGHDKMYWYQQDPGMELHLIHYSYGVNSTEKGDLSSESTVSRIRTEHFPLTLESARPSHTSQYLCASSQGQGAGEAFFGQGTRLTVV.

This chain uses TRBV19 with TRBJ1-6; D is unclear. Between the trimmed V and J ends, which lost 3 bases and 5 bases, there was a span of 11 bases. Per germline, CDR1 LNHDA and CDR2 SQIVND (reference sequence). This CDR3 is 15 amino acids long. DNA of the CDR3: TGTGCCAGTAGTATCCAGGCAGCAAATAATTCACCCCTCCACTTT. Protein product: CASSIQAANNSPLHF.

This chain connects TRBV7-2 to TRBJ1-1; D gene ambiguous. The germline V gene encodes CDR1 SGHTA and CDR2 FQGNSA. Trimming pared 6 bases from V and 0 bases from J, leaving 14 bases between. The CDR3 contains 15 residues. DNA for the CDR3: TGTGCCAGCAGGTCCATCGGACTCATGAACACTGAAGCTTTCTTT. Its protein is CASRSIGLMNTEAFF. The whole variable domain, remainder taken from reference TRBV7-2 and TRBJ1-1, is GAGVSQSPSNKVTEKGKDVELRCDPISGHTALYWYRQSLGQGLEFLIYFQGNSAPDKSGLPSDRFSAERTGGSVSTLTIQRTQQEDSAVYLCASRSIGLMNTEAFFGQGTRLTVV.

The rearrangement joins TRBV4-3 to TRBJ2-1; 10 nucleotides align to TRBD2. Germline V gene data show CDR1 as LGHNA and CDR2 as YSLEER. The CDR3 runs to 16 residues. The V segment lost 4 bases and the J segment 2 bases; nucleotides outside the gene matches: 5. CDR3 sequence reads: CASSLSGTSAYNEQFF. CDR3 nucleotide sequence: TGCGCCAGCAGCCTGAGCGGGACTAGCGCCTACAATGAGCAGTTCTTC.

The chain joins TRBV6-1 to TRBJ2-5, with 12 bases that match TRBD2. The CDR3 has 15 amino acids. CDR1 and CDR2 from the germline V gene are MNHNS and SASEGT. V shed 5 bases and J 3 bases; nucleotides not matched to a gene: 4. CDR3 bases: TGTGCCAGCAGTCGACTAGCGGGGGACAAAGAGACCCAGTACTTC. It codes for CASSRLAGDKETQYF.

In regard to this clone: One end of the junction does not line up with germline, which may come from a read error. V is TRBV19 and J is TRBJ1-2; 9 bases line up with TRBD1. The germline V gene encodes CDR1 LNHDA and CDR2 SQIVND (reference sequence). This CDR3 has 15 amino acids. The CDR3 protein is CASSLQGAANYGYPF. For the CDR3, the DNA is TGTGCCAGTAGTTTACAGGGGGCGGCTAACTATGGCTACCCCTTC. The entire variable domain, with the rest obtained from reference TRBV19 and TRBJ1-2, is as follows: DGGITQSPKYLFRKEGQNVTLSCEQNLNHDAMYWYRQDPGQGLRLIYYSQIVNDFQKGDIAEGYSVSREKKESFPLTVTSAQKNPTAFYLCASSLQGAANYGYPFGSGTRLTVV.

This chain links TRBV9 with TRBJ2-2, with 13 bases fitting TRBD2. V shed 4 bases, J shed 6 bases, and the junction held 9 bases outside the gene matches. Germline-derived CDR1 and CDR2 are SGDLS and YYNGEE. The CDR3 loop spans 17 amino acids. The CDR3 reads CASSTRTSGSSAGELFF. DNA for the CDR3: TGTGCCAGCAGCACCAGGACTAGCGGGAGTTCGGCCGGGGAGCTGTTTTTT.

The chain joins TRBV6-4 to TRBJ1-6; D unclear. V lost 4 bases to trimming and J lost 8 bases, with 9 bases between them. The V gene's germline CDR1 is MRHNA and CDR2 SNTAGT. The CDR3 totals 13 residues. The DNA for the CDR3 is TGTGCCAGCAGTGCCGAGGTGGATTCACCCCTCCACTTT. Amino acids: CASSAEVDSPLHF.

This sequence joins TRBV2 and TRBJ2-1; TRBD1 agrees at 10 bases. Per germline, CDR1 SNHLY and CDR2 FYNNEI. Losses at the gene ends were 5 bases for V and 8 bases for J; bases not matched to a gene: 12. The CDR3 runs 16 residues. The DNA of the CDR3 is TGTGCCAGCAGTATTAGACCGGGACAGGGGATTTATGAGCAGTTCTTC. As protein: CASSIRPGQGIYEQFF.

This clone was counted many times. CDR3 nucleotides: TGTGCCAGCAGCAAAATGGGAGGGACGGATGAAAAAAGGACTAGCGGGGCCTCCAATGAGCAGTTCTTC. Protein sequence: CASSKMGGTDEKRTSGASNEQFF. The chain combines TRBV21-1 with TRBJ2-1; the table assigns TRBD2, which was not confirmed against the DNA. TRBV21-1 has pseudogene status. CDR3 length: 23 amino acids.

J is TRBJ1-2 and V is TRBV7-8; D unclear. The CDR3 covers 12 residues. Per the germline V gene, CDR1 is SGHVS and CDR2 is FQNEAQ. With 0 bases removed from V and 7 bases from J, the gap between germline ends came to 6 bases. CDR3 amino acids: CASSLAGVGYTF. CDR3 bases: TGTGCCAGCAGCTTAGCCGGGGTTGGCTACACCTTC.

The chain joins TRBV5-5 to TRBJ2-3; TRBD2 matches at 14 bases. CDR3 length: 16 residues. Per germline, CDR1 SGHKS and CDR2 YYEKEE (reference sequence). The junction had 5 bases not matched to a gene; V was cut back by 0 bases and J by 8 bases. CDR3 in DNA: TGTGCCAGCAGCTTGGGACTAGCGGGAGGGTCGCTTACGCAGTATTTT. This sequence encodes CASSLGLAGGSLTQYF.

V usage is TRBV5-1 and J usage is TRBJ2-2; 7 bases fit TRBD1. Germline assignment: CDR1 SGHRS and CDR2 YFSETQ. There are 16 residues in the CDR3. With 4 bases clipped from V and 2 bases from J, the junction kept 8 bases outside the gene matches. The CDR3 loop reads CASSTAGGLNTGELFF. The CDR3 DNA is TGCGCCAGCAGCACGGCAGGGGGTCTAAACACCGGGGAGCTGTTTTTT.

The chain links TRBV29-1 to TRBJ2-1; tentative D call: TRBD2 (5 bases). The germline gives CDR1 SQVTM, CDR2 ANQGSEA. This CDR3 comprises 14 residues. The V gene lost 6 bases and the J gene lost 5 bases, with 17 bases spanning the gap. Here the CDR3 reads CSVEPRGVHNEQFF. The CDR3 region has the DNA TGCAGCGTAGAACCCCGGGGTGTCCACAATGAGCAGTTCTTC.

The chain joins TRBV7-7 to TRBJ2-1; 10 bases agree with TRBD2. The CDR3 contains 14 residues. V trimming: 3 bases; J trimming: 5 bases; junction bases outside the gene matches: 1. Per germline, CDR1 SSHAT and CDR2 FNYEAQ (reference sequence). The CDR3: CASSLSGGDNEQFF. The CDR3 DNA is TGTGCCAGCAGCTTGAGCGGGGGGGACAATGAGCAGTTCTTC.

V is TRBV5-1 and J is TRBJ1-6, with D tentatively TRBD1 (5 bases). Between the trimmed V and J ends, which lost 4 bases and 10 bases, there was a span of 15 bases. Germline V gene lookup returns CDR1 SGHRS and CDR2 YFSETQ. The length of the CDR3 is 14 residues. DNA for the CDR3: TGCGCCAGCAGCGCGGCAGGGTCAAACTCACCCCTCCACTTT. Translation: CASSAAGSNSPLHF.

The chain links TRBV27 to TRBJ1-4; tentative D call: TRBD1 (6 bases). V was pared by 5 bases and J by 3 bases, with 13 bases between. Germline values: CDR1 MNHEY, CDR2 SMNVEV (reference sequence). CDR3 length: 15 residues. CDR3 nucleotides: TGTGCCAGCAGTCCCAGGGGAACGGCTAATGAAAAACTGTTTTTT. Encoded protein: CASSPRGTANEKLFF.

The CDR3 protein is CASSRGLSYEQYF. DNA of the CDR3: TGTGCCAGCAGCCGGGGATTATCCTACGAGCAGTACTTC. The V and J genes are TRBV7-2 and TRBJ2-7, with D tentatively TRBD2 (5 bases). The CDR3 totals 13 residues. The germline V and J ends were trimmed by 5 bases and 1 base, with 9 bases remaining between them. Looked up from germline, CDR1 is SGHTA and CDR2 is FQGNSA.